This T cell receptor beta chain was captured by sequencing in a study of monozygotic twins with inflammatory bowel disease. The template was total RNA from whole blood, with no T cell sorting. TCRdb reprocessed the 5' RACE reads; each CDR3 protein has one entry and no DNA is given. This sample's clone table lists more than 300,000 distinct CDR3 sequences. In germline, CDR1 is LNHDA, CDR2 SQIVND (reference sequence). The CDR3 length is 15 residues. Sequenced material: blood. The chain links TRBV19 to TRBJ2-3; no DNA is available, so the TRBD2 call from TCRdb remains unchecked. The receptor comes from a human donor with ulcerative colitis or Crohn's disease, or a healthy co-twin of an affected twin (not recorded which). The CDR3 is CASSIAAGGRDTQYF.